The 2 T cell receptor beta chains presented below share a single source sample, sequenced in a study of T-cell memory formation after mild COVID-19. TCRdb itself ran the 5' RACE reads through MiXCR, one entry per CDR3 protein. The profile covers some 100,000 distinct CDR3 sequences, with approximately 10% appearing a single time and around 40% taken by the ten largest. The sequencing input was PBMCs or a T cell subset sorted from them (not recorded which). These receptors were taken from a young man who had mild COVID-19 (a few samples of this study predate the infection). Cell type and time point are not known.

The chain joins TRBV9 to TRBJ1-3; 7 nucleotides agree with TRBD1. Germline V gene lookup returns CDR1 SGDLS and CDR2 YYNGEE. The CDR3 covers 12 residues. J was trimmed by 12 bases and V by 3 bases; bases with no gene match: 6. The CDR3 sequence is CASSGDSRYIYF. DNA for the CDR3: TGTGCCAGCAGCGGGGACAGCCGGTACATATATTTT.

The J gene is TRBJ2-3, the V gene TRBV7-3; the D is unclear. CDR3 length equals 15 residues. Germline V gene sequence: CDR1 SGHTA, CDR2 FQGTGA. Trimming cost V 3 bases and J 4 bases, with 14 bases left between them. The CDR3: CASSFRLGLSDTQYF. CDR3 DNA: TGTGCCAGCAGCTTCAGACTGGGCTTGTCAGATACGCAGTATTTT.